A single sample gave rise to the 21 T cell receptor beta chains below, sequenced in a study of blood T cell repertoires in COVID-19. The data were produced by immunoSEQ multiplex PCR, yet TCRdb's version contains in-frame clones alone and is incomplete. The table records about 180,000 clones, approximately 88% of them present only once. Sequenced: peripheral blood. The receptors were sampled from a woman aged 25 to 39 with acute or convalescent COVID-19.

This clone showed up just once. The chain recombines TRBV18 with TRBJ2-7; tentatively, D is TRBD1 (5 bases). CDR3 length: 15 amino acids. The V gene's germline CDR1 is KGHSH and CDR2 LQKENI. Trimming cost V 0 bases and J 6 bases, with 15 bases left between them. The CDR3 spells CASSPPTRQGLEQYF. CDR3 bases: TGTGCCAGCTCACCACCAACCCGGCAGGGCCTCGAGCAGTACTTC.

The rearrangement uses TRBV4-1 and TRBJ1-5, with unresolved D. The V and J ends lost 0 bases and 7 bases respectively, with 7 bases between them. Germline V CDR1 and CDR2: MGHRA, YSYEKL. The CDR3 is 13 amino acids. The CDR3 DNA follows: TGCGCCAGCAGCCAAGAAGTGAGGCAGCCCCAGCATTTT. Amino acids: CASSQEVRQPQHF.

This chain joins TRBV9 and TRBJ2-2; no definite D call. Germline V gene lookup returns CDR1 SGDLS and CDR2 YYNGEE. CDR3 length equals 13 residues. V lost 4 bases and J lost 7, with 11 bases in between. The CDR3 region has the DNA TGTGCCAGCAGCCCCATAGTCGTCGGGGAGCTGTTTTTT. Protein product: CASSPIVVGELFF.

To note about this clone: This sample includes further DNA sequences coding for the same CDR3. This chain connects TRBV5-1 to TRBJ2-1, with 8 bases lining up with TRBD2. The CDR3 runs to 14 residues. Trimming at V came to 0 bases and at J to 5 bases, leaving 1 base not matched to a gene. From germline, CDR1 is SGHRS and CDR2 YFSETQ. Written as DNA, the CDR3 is TGCGCCAGCAGCTTGGTAGCGGGAAACAATGAGCAGTTCTTC. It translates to CASSLVAGNNEQFF.

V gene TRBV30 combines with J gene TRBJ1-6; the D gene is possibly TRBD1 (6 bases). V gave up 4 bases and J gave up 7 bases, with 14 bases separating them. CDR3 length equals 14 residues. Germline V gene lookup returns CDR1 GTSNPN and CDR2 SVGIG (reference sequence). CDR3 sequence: CAWTVLQGNSPLHF. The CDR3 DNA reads TGTGCCTGGACCGTTCTACAGGGCAATTCACCCCTCCACTTT. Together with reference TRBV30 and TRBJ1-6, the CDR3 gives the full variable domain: SQTIHQWPATLVQPVGSPLSLECTVEGTSNPNLYWYRQAAGRGLQLLFYSVGIGQISSEVPQNLSASRPQDRQFILSSKKLLLSDSGFYLCAWTVLQGNSPLHFGNGTRLTVT.

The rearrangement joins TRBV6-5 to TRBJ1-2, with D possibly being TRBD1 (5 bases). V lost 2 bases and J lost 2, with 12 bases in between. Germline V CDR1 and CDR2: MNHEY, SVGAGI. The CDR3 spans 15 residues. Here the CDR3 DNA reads TGTGCCAGCAGTTACACGGGACTTCGGAACTATGGCTACACCTTC. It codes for CASSYTGLRNYGYTF.

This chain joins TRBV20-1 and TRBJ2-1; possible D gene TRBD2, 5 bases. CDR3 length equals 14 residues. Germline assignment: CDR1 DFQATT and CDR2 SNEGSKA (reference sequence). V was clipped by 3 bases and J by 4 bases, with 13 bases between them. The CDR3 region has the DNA TGCAGTGCTAGTCGAGGACTCGGGTACAATGAGCAGTTCTTC. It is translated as CSASRGLGYNEQFF.

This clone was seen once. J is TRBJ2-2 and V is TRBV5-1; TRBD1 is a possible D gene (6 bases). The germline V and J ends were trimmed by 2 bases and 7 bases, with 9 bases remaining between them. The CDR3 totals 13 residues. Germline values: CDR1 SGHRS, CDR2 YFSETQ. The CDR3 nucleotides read TGCGCCAGCAGCTTATACAGGGACGGGGAGCTGTTTTTT. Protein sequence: CASSLYRDGELFF. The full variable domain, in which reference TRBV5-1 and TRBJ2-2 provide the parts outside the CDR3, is KAGVTQTPRYLIKTRGQQVTLSCSPISGHRSVSWYQQTPGQGLQFLFEYFSETQRNKGNFPGRFSGRQFSNSRSEMNVSTLELGDSALYLCASSLYRDGELFFGEGSRLTVL.

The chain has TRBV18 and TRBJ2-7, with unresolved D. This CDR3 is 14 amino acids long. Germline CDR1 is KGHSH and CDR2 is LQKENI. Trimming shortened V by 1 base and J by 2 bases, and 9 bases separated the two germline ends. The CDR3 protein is CASSPRDTPYEQYF. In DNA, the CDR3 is TGTGCCAGCTCACCACGCGACACCCCCTACGAGCAGTACTTC.

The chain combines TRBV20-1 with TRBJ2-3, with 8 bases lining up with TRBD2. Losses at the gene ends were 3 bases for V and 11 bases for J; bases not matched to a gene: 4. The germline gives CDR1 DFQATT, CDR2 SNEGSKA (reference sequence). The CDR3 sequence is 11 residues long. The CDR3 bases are TGCAGTGCTAGTAACGGGAGGGTGCAGTATTTT. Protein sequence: CSASNGRVQYF.

The CDR3 protein is CASSGAGGLEQFF. The CDR3, as DNA: TGTGCCAGCAGCGGAGCGGGAGGGCTTGAGCAGTTCTTC. The chain uses TRBV9 and TRBJ2-1, with TRBD2 matching 10 bases. J lost 9 bases, V lost 3 bases, and 3 bases had no gene match. CDR3 length equals 13 residues. CDR1 and CDR2 (germline): SGDLS, YYNGEE.

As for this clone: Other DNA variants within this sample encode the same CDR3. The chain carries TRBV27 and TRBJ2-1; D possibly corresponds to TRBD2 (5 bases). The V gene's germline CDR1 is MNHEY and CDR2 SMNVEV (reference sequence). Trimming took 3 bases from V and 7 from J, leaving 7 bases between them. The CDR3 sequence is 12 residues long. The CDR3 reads CASSFPGNEQFF. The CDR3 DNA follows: TGTGCCAGCAGTTTCCCGGGAAATGAGCAGTTCTTC.

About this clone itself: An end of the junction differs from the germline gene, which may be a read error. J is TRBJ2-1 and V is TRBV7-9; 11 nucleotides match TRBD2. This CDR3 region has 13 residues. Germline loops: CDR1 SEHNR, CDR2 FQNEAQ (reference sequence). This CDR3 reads CASTIKVAGGRIF. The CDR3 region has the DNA TGTGCCAGCACCATAAAAGTAGCGGGAGGGCGGATCTTC.

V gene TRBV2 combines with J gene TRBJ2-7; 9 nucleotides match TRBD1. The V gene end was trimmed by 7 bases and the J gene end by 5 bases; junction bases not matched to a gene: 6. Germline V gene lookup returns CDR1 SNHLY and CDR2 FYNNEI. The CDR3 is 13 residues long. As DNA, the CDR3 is TGTGCCAGCAATGGACAGGGGATCAACGAGCAGTACTTC. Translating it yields CASNGQGINEQYF.

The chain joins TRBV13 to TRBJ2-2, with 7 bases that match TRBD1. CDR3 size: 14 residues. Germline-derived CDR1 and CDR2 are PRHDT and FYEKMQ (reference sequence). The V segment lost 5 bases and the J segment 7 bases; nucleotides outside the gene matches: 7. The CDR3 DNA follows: TGTGCCAGCAGCGCGACAGGGTATGACGGGGAGCTGTTTTTT. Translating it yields CASSATGYDGELFF. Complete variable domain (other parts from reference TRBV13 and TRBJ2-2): AAGVIQSPRHLIKEKRETATLKCYPIPRHDTVYWYQQGPGQDPQFLISFYEKMQSDKGSIPDRFSAQQFSDYHSELNMSSLELGDSALYFCASSATGYDGELFFGEGSRLTVL.

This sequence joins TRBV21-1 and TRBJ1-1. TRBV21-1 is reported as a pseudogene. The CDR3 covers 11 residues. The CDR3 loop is CASSKPGEAFF. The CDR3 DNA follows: TGTGCCAGCAGCAAACCGGGGGAAGCTTTCTTT.

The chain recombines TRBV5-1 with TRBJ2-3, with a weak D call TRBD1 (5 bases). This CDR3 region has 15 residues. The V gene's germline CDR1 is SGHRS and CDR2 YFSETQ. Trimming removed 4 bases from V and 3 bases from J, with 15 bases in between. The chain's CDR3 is CASSTQGIGTDTQYF. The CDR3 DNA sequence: TGCGCCAGCAGCACGCAGGGTATTGGGACAGATACGCAGTATTTT.

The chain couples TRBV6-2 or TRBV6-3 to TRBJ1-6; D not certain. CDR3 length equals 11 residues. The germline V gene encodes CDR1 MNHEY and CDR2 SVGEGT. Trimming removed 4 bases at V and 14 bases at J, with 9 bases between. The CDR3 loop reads CASSSSFALHF. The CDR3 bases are TGTGCCAGCAGTTCCAGTTTCGCCCTCCACTTT.

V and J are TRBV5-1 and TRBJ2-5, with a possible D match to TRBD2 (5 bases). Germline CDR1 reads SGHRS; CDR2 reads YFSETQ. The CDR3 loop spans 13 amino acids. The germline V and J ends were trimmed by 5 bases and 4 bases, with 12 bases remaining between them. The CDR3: CASRLASSETQYF. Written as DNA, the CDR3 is TGCGCCAGCAGGTTAGCGAGTTCAGAGACCCAGTACTTC.

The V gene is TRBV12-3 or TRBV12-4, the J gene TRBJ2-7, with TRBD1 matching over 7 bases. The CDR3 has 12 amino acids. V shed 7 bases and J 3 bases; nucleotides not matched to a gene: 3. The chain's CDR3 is CASTGTDYEQYF. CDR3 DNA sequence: TGTGCCAGCACGGGGACAGACTACGAGCAGTACTTC.

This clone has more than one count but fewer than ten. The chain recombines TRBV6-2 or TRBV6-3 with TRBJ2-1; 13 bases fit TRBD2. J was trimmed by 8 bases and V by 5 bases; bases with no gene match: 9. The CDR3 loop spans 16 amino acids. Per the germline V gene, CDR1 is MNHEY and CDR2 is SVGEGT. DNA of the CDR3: TGTGCCAGCAGTGACGGACTAGCGGGAGATACAGATGAGCAGTTCTTC. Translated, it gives CASSDGLAGDTDEQFF.